The source of this TCR beta chain is a study of cytotoxic CD8 clonotypes in ibrutinib-treated CLL. In germline, CDR1 is KGHSH, CDR2 LQKENI. Trimming left V 4 bases short and J 0 bases short, with 9 bases between. The CDR3 spans 15 residues. Comments on this clone: Its target is unknown.

Sequencing was designed to attain a depth spanning 1 in 200,000 to 1 in 1 million T cells. Using immunoSEQ multiplex PCR, the repertoire was profiled, and TCRdb retains in-frame clones only, with some absent. Of some 29,000 clones in the sample, roughly 60% were seen once. Overall study results and limits: Sampling times, which were not matched between the groups, differed between sustained-remission patients and progressing patients. Baseline levels of clonality went above those of age-matched healthy donors and moved with circulating CD8+ T-cell counts. The study found clonality rose at ibrutinib response, then fell toward baseline at progression.

The chain recombines TRBV18 with TRBJ1-4, with a weak D call TRBD1 (5 bases). The receptor was isolated from a human donor with chronic lymphocytic leukemia. The source was PBMCs, collected before ibrutinib treatment. The CDR3 loop is CASSLRVATNEKLFF. Here the CDR3 DNA reads TGTGCCAGCTCACTCAGGGTTGCAACTAATGAAAAACTGTTTTTT.